Given below is one T cell receptor beta chain in context. The target antigen is unknown. This entry belongs to a study of response to subunit inactivated influenza vaccine. Overall study results and limits: The study's authors posited that every seasonal influenza vaccination enlists few new T cells.

TCRdb reanalysed the RT-PCR reads using MiXCR and keeps one entry per CDR3 protein. The repertoire holds some 300,000 distinct CDR3 sequences, with roughly 22% as singletons. V lost 4 bases and J lost 6, with 10 bases in between. This CDR3 is 14 amino acids long. The V gene's germline CDR1 is LGHNA and CDR2 YSLEER. Material: PBMCs from blood, obtained roughly 20 months after vaccination. This clonotype originated in a man aged 50 to 75 who received an inactivated influenza vaccine. The chain uses TRBV4-3 and TRBJ1-6; D ambiguous. CDR3 loop: CASSPDSSNSPLHF. CDR3 nucleotides: TGCGCCAGCAGCCCGGACTCGTCTAATTCACCCCTCCACTTT.